These T cell receptor beta chains were read from a single sample in a study of naive and memory T cell subsets. A single record per CDR3 protein comes from TCRdb applying MiXCR to the UMI-ligation and nested PCR reads. The sample has around 140,000 distinct CDR3 sequences; about 20% are singletons. Sequenced sample: naive CD8+ T cells from blood. The source is a human donor in good health. Both conserved end residues are part of each CDR3. The D gene is left open where the match is weak. Part of the rows lack a size; the others show once, few, many or a class for expanded clones.

size: NA
J: TRBJ2-3
V: TRBV6-2/TRBV6-3
D: NA
CDR3: CASIPSLRRITDTQYF
DNA: TGTGCCAGCATTCCCTCCCTGCGCAGAATCACAGATACGCAGTATTTT

size: NA
J: TRBJ2-6
V: TRBV5-1
D: NA
CDR3: CASSLVASGANVLTF
DNA: TGCGCCAGCAGCTTGGTAGCCTCTGGGGCCAACGTCCTGACTTTC

size: few
J: TRBJ2-7
V: TRBV28
D: TRBD1
CDR3: CASRGQGTTPEQYF
DNA: TGTGCCAGCAGGGGACAGGGCACGACTCCCGAGCAGTACTTC

size: NA
J: TRBJ2-3
V: TRBV5-6
D: NA
CDR3: CASSLSPGVDTQYF
DNA: TGTGCCAGCAGCTTGTCCCCGGGCGTCGATACGCAGTATTTT

size: NA
J: TRBJ1-1
V: TRBV9
D: NA
CDR3: CASSVSDITEAFF
DNA: TGTGCCAGCAGCGTAAGCGATATCACTGAAGCTTTCTTT

size: NA
J: TRBJ2-7
V: TRBV6-6
D: NA
CDR3: CASSYRQETYEQYF
DNA: TGTGCCAGCAGTTACCGGCAGGAGACCTACGAGCAGTACTTC

size: NA
J: TRBJ2-1
V: TRBV4-1
D: TRBD2
CDR3: CASSQALGTSRYNEQFF
DNA: TGCGCCAGCAGCCAAGCCCTAGGGACTAGTCGCTACAATGAGCAGTTCTTC

size: NA
J: TRBJ2-7
V: TRBV7-9
D: NA
CDR3: CASSLTGLAHYEQYF
DNA: TGTGCCAGCAGCTTAACCGGCCTTGCCCACTACGAGCAGTACTTC

size: NA
J: TRBJ2-7
V: TRBV2
D: NA
CDR3: CASSEVGRTTSSYEQYF
DNA: TGTGCCAGCAGTGAAGTCGGACGGACGACAAGCTCCTACGAGCAGTACTTC

size: NA
J: TRBJ2-3
V: TRBV6-5
D: NA
CDR3: CASSYRGTDTQYF
DNA: TGTGCCAGCAGTTACCGAGGCACAGATACGCAGTATTTT

size: NA
J: TRBJ2-7
V: TRBV29-1
D: TRBD2
CDR3: CSVGTSDVYEQYF
DNA: TGCAGCGTAGGGACTAGCGACGTTTACGAGCAGTACTTC

size: few
J: TRBJ1-1
V: TRBV7-8
D: NA
CDR3: CASSLLTAEAFF
DNA: TGTGCCAGCAGCTTACTTACCGCTGAAGCTTTCTTT

size: many
J: TRBJ2-1
V: TRBV27
D: TRBD2
CDR3: CASSLAGSYNEQFF
DNA: TGTGCCAGCAGTCTAGCGGGGTCCTACAATGAGCAGTTCTTC

size: NA
J: TRBJ2-1
V: TRBV28
D: NA
CDR3: CASSPLGTPYNEQFF
DNA: TGTGCCAGCAGTCCCTTGGGGACACCCTACAATGAGCAGTTCTTC

size: many
J: TRBJ1-1
V: TRBV13
D: NA
CDR3: CASSLVGTEAFF
DNA: TGTGCCAGCAGCTTAGTTGGGACTGAAGCTTTCTTT

size: few
J: TRBJ2-7
V: TRBV29-1
D: TRBD2
CDR3: CSVAGRTSTAYEQYF
DNA: TGCAGCGTAGCCGGTAGGACTAGCACCGCCTACGAGCAGTACTTC

size: few
J: TRBJ1-1
V: TRBV27
D: NA
CDR3: CASSDNPRLADVPDTEAFF
DNA: TGTGCCAGCAGTGACAATCCACGGTTGGCAGATGTTCCCGACACTGAAGCTTTCTTT

size: NA
J: TRBJ2-1
V: TRBV11-2
D: TRBD2
CDR3: CASSLNPAGVHEQFF
DNA: TGTGCCAGCAGCTTAAATCCAGCGGGAGTTCATGAGCAGTTCTTC

size: NA
J: TRBJ2-5
V: TRBV5-6
D: TRBD2
CDR3: CASSFSGRAQETQYF
DNA: TGTGCCAGCAGCTTTAGCGGGAGGGCACAGGAGACCCAGTACTTC